Presented here are 26 T cell receptor beta chains from one specimen sequenced in a study of shared clonotypes between healthy human individuals. Measured with immunoSEQ multiplex PCR; TCRdb has only the in-frame clones, and not every one. This table holds around 510,000 clones, around 81% found once. The sample was PBMCs. The receptors originated from a woman aged 40-49 years in good health. Some clones in this sample may be carry-over from other donors' samples.

V and J are TRBV9 and TRBJ2-1; 8 bases map to TRBD2. The CDR3 is 13 residues long. CDR1 and CDR2 from the germline V gene are SGDLS and YYNGEE. After removal of 0 bases from V and 9 bases from J, the junction contained 2 bases not matched to a gene. CDR3 sequence: CASSVAGGSEQFF. In DNA, the CDR3 is TGTGCCAGCAGCGTAGCGGGAGGGAGTGAGCAGTTCTTC.

The rearrangement joins TRBV7-2 to TRBJ2-1, with D unclear. Between the trimmed V and J ends, which lost 5 bases and 9 bases, there was a span of 17 bases. CDR1 and CDR2 from the germline V gene are SGHTA and FQGNSA. The CDR3 spans 14 residues. This CDR3 is CASSADLASSEQFF. DNA of the CDR3: TGTGCCAGCAGCGCCGATCTCGCCTCGTCTGAGCAGTTCTTC. Based on the CDR3 plus reference TRBV7-2 and TRBJ2-1, the full variable domain is GAGVSQSPSNKVTEKGKDVELRCDPISGHTALYWYRQSLGQGLEFLIYFQGNSAPDKSGLPSDRFSAERTGGSVSTLTIQRTQQEDSAVYLCASSADLASSEQFFGPGTRLTVL.

The sample holds a few counts of this clone. This chain links TRBV29-1 with TRBJ2-2; 11 positions agree with TRBD2. The germline V gene has CDR1 SQVTM and CDR2 ANQGSEA. Germline trimming cut 6 bases from V and 6 bases from J; bases unmatched to any gene: 6. This CDR3 spans 14 amino acids. The CDR3: CSVVAGGIPGELFF. The CDR3 DNA reads TGCAGCGTAGTAGCGGGAGGGATCCCCGGGGAGCTGTTTTTT.

V usage is TRBV30 and J usage is TRBJ1-1; D ambiguous. Trimming pared 2 bases from V and 7 bases from J, leaving 8 bases between. Germline loops: CDR1 GTSNPN, CDR2 SVGIG (reference sequence). The CDR3 sequence is 11 residues long. The CDR3 region has the DNA TGTGCCTGGAGTCCCTTCGTTGAAGCTTTCTTT. It is translated as CAWSPFVEAFF.

The chain carries TRBV5-1 and TRBJ2-5; 9 nucleotides match TRBD2. CDR1 and CDR2 from the germline V gene are SGHRS and YFSETQ. This CDR3 comprises 15 residues. With V trimmed by 0 bases and J by 5 bases, 5 bases remained unmatched. The CDR3, as DNA: TGCGCCAGCAGCTTGGCACGGGCGGGAGGGGAGACCCAGTACTTC. As protein: CASSLARAGGETQYF.

Only a few counts were recorded for this clone. This sequence joins TRBV4-2 and TRBJ2-7; 7 bases line up with TRBD1. Germline CDR1 reads LGHNA; CDR2 reads YNFKEQ. V was pared by 5 bases and J by 5 bases, with 6 bases of the junction left unmatched. CDR3 length equals 13 residues. The CDR3 region has the DNA TGTGCCAGCAGCGATACAGGGGACCACGAGCAGTACTTC. Amino acids: CASSDTGDHEQYF.

This clone showed up just a few times. This rearrangement joins TRBV28 to TRBJ2-2; 8 bases map to TRBD2. V lost 5 bases and J lost 0; bases outside the gene matches: 5. Germline V lookup: CDR1 MDHEN, CDR2 SYDVKM. The CDR3 is 16 amino acids. In DNA, the CDR3 is TGTGCCAGCAGTCCAGCCGGGGGGGCGAACACCGGGGAGCTGTTTTTT. This translates into CASSPAGGANTGELFF.

This chain uses TRBV7-2 with TRBJ2-6; D gene ambiguous. CDR1 and CDR2 (germline): SGHTA, FQGNSA. CDR3 length: 18 amino acids. The V end was cut by 4 bases, the J end by 0 bases, with 16 bases between. DNA for the CDR3: TGTGCCAGCAGCTGGCAAGGGCGTCCCCTCTCTGGGGCCAACGTCCTGACTTTC. This gives the protein CASSWQGRPLSGANVLTF.

V and J are TRBV11-3 and TRBJ2-1; D is unclear. This CDR3 is 17 amino acids long. Between the trimmed V and J ends, which lost 1 base and 2 bases, there was a span of 15 bases. Germline V lookup: CDR1 SGHNT, CDR2 YENEEA. CDR3 in amino acids: CASSLVCPSVAYNEQFF. CDR3 DNA sequence: TGTGCCAGCAGCTTAGTATGTCCGAGCGTCGCCTACAATGAGCAGTTCTTC.

This clone was observed many times. The J gene is TRBJ2-3, the V gene TRBV2, with unresolved D. Looked up from germline, CDR1 is SNHLY and CDR2 is FYNNEI. CDR3 length: 13 amino acids. With 6 bases removed from V and 2 bases from J, the gap between germline ends came to 9 bases. CDR3: CASSTGATDTQYF. The CDR3 DNA reads as TGTGCCAGCAGCACGGGTGCCACAGATACGCAGTATTTT.

This rearrangement joins TRBV2 to TRBJ2-7; TRBD2 might be the D (5 bases). This CDR3 contains 13 residues. Germline CDR1 and CDR2: SNHLY and FYNNEI. V lost 6 bases to trimming and J lost 5 bases, with 14 bases between them. CDR3 protein: CASRRAPRDEQYF. The CDR3 nucleotides read TGTGCCAGCAGGCGGGCCCCGAGGGACGAGCAGTACTTC.

The rearrangement uses TRBV5-4 and TRBJ1-1, with D hard to call. Germline CDR1 SGHNT, CDR2 YYREEE (reference sequence). Trimming stripped 0 bases from V and 0 bases from J, with 9 bases between. The CDR3 contains 15 residues. The CDR3 DNA reads TGTGCCAGCAGCTTGGTCGGTGACATGAACACTGAAGCTTTCTTT. Protein sequence: CASSLVGDMNTEAFF.

V usage is TRBV27 and J usage is TRBJ2-1, with TRBD1 matching over 7 bases. The CDR3 is 15 residues long. V was clipped by 5 bases and J by 2 bases; unmatched bases: 6. CDR1 MNHEY and CDR2 SMNVEV come from the germline V gene (reference sequence). CDR3 amino acids: CASSTYRGAYNEQFF. CDR3 DNA sequence: TGTGCCAGCAGTACCTACAGGGGTGCCTACAATGAGCAGTTCTTC.

V gene TRBV29-1 combines with J gene TRBJ2-1; D remains ambiguous. V gave up 6 bases and J gave up 0 bases, with 12 bases separating them. Looked up from germline, CDR1 is SQVTM and CDR2 is ANQGSEA. The CDR3 is 14 residues long. The CDR3 sequence: CSVADQSSYNEQFF. The CDR3 bases are TGCAGCGTCGCCGACCAGAGCTCCTACAATGAGCAGTTCTTC.

This clone showed up just once. The chain has TRBV14 and TRBJ2-7, with TRBD2 as a possible D gene (6 bases). The CDR3 extends over 13 amino acids. Per germline, CDR1 SGHDN and CDR2 FVKESK. Trimming cost V 6 bases and J 2 bases, with 11 bases left between them. The CDR3 DNA sequence: TGTGCCAGCAGTTCTAGCGCCACCTACGAGCAGTACTTC. It specifies CASSSSATYEQYF. The full variable domain, with the rest looked up from reference TRBV14 and TRBJ2-7, is EAGVTQFPSHSVIEKGQTVTLRCDPISGHDNLYWYRRVMGKEIKFLLHFVKESKQDESGMPNNRFLAERTGGTYSTLKVQPAELEDSGVYFCASSSSATYEQYFGPGTRLTVT.

To note about this clone: A read error is likely here: a far larger clone is one base away. CDR3 sequence: CASTRQPNTEAFF. CDR3 bases: TGTGCCAGCACCCGACAGCCGAACACTGAAGCTTTCTTT. V is TRBV2 and J is TRBJ1-1; a weak D match, TRBD1 (5 bases). V was trimmed by 7 bases and J by 1 base, leaving 10 bases between them. CDR3 length: 13 amino acids. In germline, CDR1 is SNHLY, CDR2 FYNNEI. Complete variable domain (other parts from reference TRBV2 and TRBJ1-1): EPEVTQTPSHQVTQMGQEVILRCVPISNHLYFYWYRQILGQKVEFLVSFYNNEISEKSEIFDDQFSVERPDGSNFTLKIRSTKLEDSAMYFCASTRQPNTEAFFGQGTRLTVV.

This clone was seen more than once but under ten times. J is TRBJ2-5 and V is TRBV27; TRBD1 aligns across 12 bases. V was clipped by 2 bases and J by 4 bases; unmatched bases: 8. Germline V gene data show CDR1 as MNHEY and CDR2 as SMNVEV (reference sequence). CDR3 size: 17 residues. This chain's CDR3 is CASSLPQGTGGRETQYF. CDR3 DNA: TGTGCCAGCAGTTTACCTCAGGGGACAGGGGGCCGAGAGACCCAGTACTTC.

This chain links TRBV7-9 with TRBJ2-3; maybe TRBD1 (5 bases). The CDR3 spans 13 residues. Trimming removed 7 bases at V and 2 bases at J, with 10 bases between. Per germline, CDR1 SEHNR and CDR2 FQNEAQ (reference sequence). The CDR3 sequence is CASTQGNTDTQYF. CDR3 coding DNA: TGTGCCAGCACCCAGGGCAACACAGATACGCAGTATTTT.

J is TRBJ2-3 and V is TRBV6-5; no firm D call. CDR3 length: 11 residues. Germline loops: CDR1 MNHEY, CDR2 SVGAGI. Trimming took 6 bases from V and 2 from J, leaving 3 bases between them. CDR3 DNA sequence: TGTGCCAGCAGGGACACAGATACGCAGTATTTT. It encodes CASRDTDTQYF.

The chain combines TRBV18 with TRBJ1-4, with TRBD1 identical over 7 bases. With V trimmed by 3 bases and J by 5 bases, 9 bases remained unmatched. CDR3 length: 16 residues. Germline values: CDR1 KGHSH, CDR2 LQKENI. The CDR3 region has the DNA TGTGCCAGCTCACCCCCCACAGGGGACTACAATGAAAAACTGTTTTTT. Amino acid sequence: CASSPPTGDYNEKLFF.

The rearrangement links TRBV6-4 to TRBJ1-5; 7 positions agree with TRBD1. The V segment lost 5 bases and the J segment 0 bases; nucleotides outside the gene matches: 4. The CDR3 has 15 amino acids. Germline V lookup: CDR1 MRHNA, CDR2 SNTAGT. The CDR3 is CASSLTGDSNQPQHF. As DNA, the CDR3 is TGTGCCAGCAGTCTTACAGGGGATAGCAATCAGCCCCAGCATTTT.

The chain is built from TRBV6-1 and TRBJ1-1; the match to TRBD1 covers 8 bases. This CDR3 spans 15 amino acids. CDR1 is MNHNS, CDR2 SASEGT, per germline. The ends lost 4 bases at V and 2 bases at J; junction bases unmatched: 6. In DNA form, the CDR3 reads TGTGCCAGCAGTGCCAGACAGGGGATAAACACTGAAGCTTTCTTT. Translating gives CASSARQGINTEAFF.

This chain joins TRBV4-3 and TRBJ2-7; TRBD2 agrees at 10 bases. CDR1 and CDR2 (germline): LGHNA, YSLEER. Germline trimming cut 0 bases from V and 4 bases from J; bases unmatched to any gene: 12. The CDR3 runs 18 residues. CDR3: CASSQELAGRLLGYEQYF. CDR3 coding DNA: TGCGCCAGCAGCCAAGAACTAGCGGGGAGGTTGTTGGGTTACGAGCAGTACTTC.

The rearrangement joins TRBV5-5 to TRBJ1-1; D is perhaps TRBD1 (5 bases). This CDR3 is 14 amino acids long. Trimming cost V 6 bases and J 5 bases, with 17 bases left between them. Germline CDR1 is SGHKS and CDR2 is YYEKEE (reference sequence). The CDR3 DNA is TGTGCCAGCAAAGGACAACCCCTGGGGACTGAAGCTTTCTTT. Translating it yields CASKGQPLGTEAFF.

The chain recombines TRBV2 with TRBJ2-7; the D is unclear. Germline CDR1 reads SNHLY; CDR2 reads FYNNEI. The CDR3 is made up of 12 amino acids. Trimming pared 5 bases from V and 3 bases from J, leaving 8 bases between. In nucleotides, the CDR3 is TGTGCCAGCAGTCTCGATCTCTACGAGCAGTACTTC. Translating it yields CASSLDLYEQYF.

The V gene is TRBV30, the J gene TRBJ2-3; 10 bases are shared with TRBD2. V shed 2 bases, J shed 3 bases, and the junction held 17 bases outside the gene matches. CDR1 and CDR2 from the germline V gene are GTSNPN and SVGIG (reference sequence). The length of the CDR3 is 19 residues. The CDR3 DNA is TGTGCCTGGAGTCCAAACCCGGGGCTAGCGGGAGTAAGGACAGATACGCAGTATTTT. It yields the protein CAWSPNPGLAGVRTDTQYF.